These T cell receptor beta chains were read from a single sample in a study of graft-versus-host responses after intestinal transplantation. Produced via immunoSEQ multiplex PCR; TCRdb's table is partial and in-frame only. Of 40,000 to 55,000 clones in the sample, 90% to 95% were seen once. The antigens these receptors bind are not known. The input for sequencing was unstimulated CD8+ T cells sorted from spleen or lymph node cells, taken before transplant. Every receptor here comes from a human donor who was the organ donor for an intestinal transplant. CDR3s include the opening cysteine and the closing phenylalanine or tryptophan. The order of the fields is J gene, V gene, D gene, clone size, CDR3 length, CDR3 protein, CDR3 DNA. A D gene is named only where the DNA matches it firmly. Clone sizes are given selectively: once, few, many, or a class where the clone is expanded.

j_call: TRBJ2-3
v_call: TRBV7-2
d_call: NA
clone_size: once
cdr3_length: 12
cdr3_aa: CASSLLTDTQYF
cdr3_nt: TGTGCCAGCAGCTTACTCACAGATACGCAGTATTTT

j_call: TRBJ2-7
v_call: TRBV6-5
d_call: NA
clone_size: NA
cdr3_length: 15
cdr3_aa: CASSYATRGNGEQYF
cdr3_nt: TGTGCCAGCAGTTACGCGACCCGCGGTAATGGAGAGCAGTACTTC

j_call: TRBJ2-3
v_call: TRBV7-2
d_call: TRBD2
clone_size: NA
cdr3_length: 15
cdr3_aa: CASSLVGGLPDTQYF
cdr3_nt: TGTGCCAGCAGCTTAGTGGGGGGGTTGCCAGATACGCAGTATTTT

j_call: TRBJ1-1
v_call: TRBV28
d_call: NA
clone_size: NA
cdr3_length: 14
cdr3_aa: CASSPLGFSTEAFF
cdr3_nt: TGTGCCAGCAGCCCTCTTGGTTTTTCGACTGAAGCTTTCTTT

j_call: TRBJ2-7
v_call: TRBV7-9
d_call: NA
clone_size: NA
cdr3_length: 12
cdr3_aa: CASTDSSYEQYF
cdr3_nt: TGTGCCAGTACGGACAGTTCCTACGAGCAGTACTTC

j_call: TRBJ1-1
v_call: TRBV4-3
d_call: NA
clone_size: once
cdr3_length: 14
cdr3_aa: CASSQDEGNTEAFF
cdr3_nt: TGCGCCAGCAGCCAAGACGAGGGGAACACTGAAGCTTTCTTT

j_call: TRBJ1-5
v_call: TRBV27
d_call: TRBD1
clone_size: NA
cdr3_length: 14
cdr3_aa: CASSSGGGNQPQHF
cdr3_nt: TGTGCCAGCAGTTCAGGGGGGGGCAATCAGCCCCAGCATTTT

j_call: TRBJ1-2
v_call: TRBV14
d_call: NA
clone_size: NA
cdr3_length: 11
cdr3_aa: CASSQDYGYTF
cdr3_nt: TGTGCCAGCAGCCAAGATTATGGCTACACCTTC

j_call: TRBJ1-2
v_call: TRBV27
d_call: TRBD1
clone_size: NA
cdr3_length: 13
cdr3_aa: CASSLGTGVGYTF
cdr3_nt: TGTGCCAGCAGTTTAGGGACAGGGGTCGGCTACACCTTC

j_call: TRBJ2-7
v_call: TRBV11-1
d_call: NA
clone_size: NA
cdr3_length: 13
cdr3_aa: CASSLAAAYEQYF
cdr3_nt: TGTGCCAGCAGCTTAGCGGCAGCCTACGAGCAGTACTTC

j_call: TRBJ2-1
v_call: TRBV9
d_call: TRBD2
clone_size: NA
cdr3_length: 15
cdr3_aa: CASSVASGGRNEQFF
cdr3_nt: TGTGCCAGCAGCGTAGCTAGCGGGGGGAGGAATGAGCAGTTCTTC

j_call: TRBJ2-1
v_call: TRBV9
d_call: NA
clone_size: NA
cdr3_length: 16
cdr3_aa: CASSPDMGGLFNEQFF
cdr3_nt: TGTGCCAGCAGCCCCGATATGGGGGGGCTGTTCAATGAGCAGTTCTTC

j_call: TRBJ2-7
v_call: TRBV5-4
d_call: NA
clone_size: NA
cdr3_length: 14
cdr3_aa: CASSLTDSSYEQYF
cdr3_nt: TGTGCCAGCAGCTTGACGGACTCGAGCTACGAGCAGTACTTC

j_call: TRBJ2-1
v_call: TRBV7-6
d_call: TRBD2
clone_size: NA
cdr3_length: 17
cdr3_aa: CASSGSGGDAISNEQFF
cdr3_nt: TGTGCCAGCAGCGGTAGCGGGGGCGATGCCATTTCCAATGAGCAGTTCTTC

j_call: TRBJ1-1
v_call: TRBV28
d_call: NA
clone_size: NA
cdr3_length: 14
cdr3_aa: CASSLGGENTEAFF
cdr3_nt: TGTGCCAGCAGTTTAGGAGGGGAGAACACTGAAGCTTTCTTT

j_call: TRBJ1-1
v_call: TRBV6-5
d_call: TRBD1
clone_size: NA
cdr3_length: 15
cdr3_aa: CASSPGQGGNTEAFF
cdr3_nt: TGTGCCAGCAGCCCGGGACAGGGGGGTAATACTGAAGCTTTCTTT

j_call: TRBJ2-3
v_call: TRBV5-1
d_call: NA
clone_size: NA
cdr3_length: 15
cdr3_aa: CASSLARTETDTQYF
cdr3_nt: TGCGCCAGCAGCTTGGCGCGGACAGAGACAGATACGCAGTATTTT

j_call: TRBJ2-5
v_call: TRBV11-2
d_call: NA
clone_size: NA
cdr3_length: 15
cdr3_aa: CASSLGGGYQETQYF
cdr3_nt: TGTGCCAGCAGCTTAGGAGGGGGGTACCAAGAGACCCAGTACTTC

j_call: TRBJ1-6
v_call: TRBV4-3
d_call: TRBD1
clone_size: once
cdr3_length: 16
cdr3_aa: CASSHADRGLGSPLHF
cdr3_nt: TGCGCCAGCAGCCATGCAGACAGGGGGCTCGGTTCACCCCTCCACTTT

j_call: TRBJ2-7
v_call: TRBV4-3
d_call: NA
clone_size: NA
cdr3_length: 17
cdr3_aa: CASSQDRSKTGSYEQYF
cdr3_nt: TGCGCCAGCAGCCAAGATCGGTCGAAGACTGGGTCCTACGAGCAGTACTTC

j_call: TRBJ2-3
v_call: TRBV7-3
d_call: TRBD2
clone_size: NA
cdr3_length: 15
cdr3_aa: CASSHGGGARDTQYF
cdr3_nt: TGTGCCAGCAGCCATGGCGGGGGGGCCAGGGATACGCAGTATTTT

j_call: TRBJ1-1
v_call: TRBV2
d_call: NA
clone_size: NA
cdr3_length: 16
cdr3_aa: CASSPMGHEANTEAFF
cdr3_nt: TGTGCCAGCAGTCCTATGGGACACGAGGCGAACACTGAAGCTTTCTTT

j_call: TRBJ1-2
v_call: TRBV18
d_call: NA
clone_size: NA
cdr3_length: 11
cdr3_aa: CASEGENGYTF
cdr3_nt: TGTGCCAGCGAAGGGGAGAATGGCTACACCTTC

j_call: TRBJ1-1
v_call: TRBV9
d_call: NA
clone_size: NA
cdr3_length: 14
cdr3_aa: CASSAGRMNTEAFF
cdr3_nt: TGTGCCAGCAGCGCGGGACGGATGAACACTGAAGCTTTCTTT

j_call: TRBJ1-2
v_call: TRBV15
d_call: NA
clone_size: NA
cdr3_length: 15
cdr3_aa: CATSKERGERSGYTF
cdr3_nt: TGTGCCACCAGCAAGGAAAGAGGAGAGCGGAGTGGCTACACCTTC

j_call: TRBJ2-7
v_call: TRBV7-3
d_call: NA
clone_size: NA
cdr3_length: 13
cdr3_aa: CASSLTPGYEQYF
cdr3_nt: TGTGCCAGCAGCTTAACCCCAGGCTACGAGCAGTACTTC

j_call: TRBJ2-1
v_call: TRBV14
d_call: TRBD2
clone_size: NA
cdr3_length: 20
cdr3_aa: CASSQEGVRTSLSSYNEQFF
cdr3_nt: TGTGCCAGCAGCCAAGAAGGTGTTAGGACTAGCCTGAGCTCCTACAATGAGCAGTTCTTC

j_call: TRBJ1-2
v_call: TRBV6-5
d_call: NA
clone_size: NA
cdr3_length: 14
cdr3_aa: CASSYQGRADGYTF
cdr3_nt: TGTGCCAGCAGTTACCAGGGCAGGGCCGATGGCTACACCTTC

j_call: TRBJ2-2
v_call: TRBV7-6
d_call: TRBD1
clone_size: NA
cdr3_length: 17
cdr3_aa: CASSLSFGQGATGELFF
cdr3_nt: TGTGCCAGCAGCTTAAGTTTCGGACAGGGGGCAACCGGGGAGCTGTTTTTT

j_call: TRBJ2-2
v_call: TRBV9
d_call: TRBD1
clone_size: NA
cdr3_length: 18
cdr3_aa: CASSDTGQGVSGTGELFF
cdr3_nt: TGTGCCAGCAGCGATACGGGACAGGGGGTTTCGGGCACCGGGGAGCTGTTTTTT

j_call: TRBJ2-7
v_call: TRBV12-5
d_call: NA
clone_size: NA
cdr3_length: 15
cdr3_aa: CASVGDGRDAYEQYF
cdr3_nt: TGTGCTAGTGTCGGGGATGGGAGAGATGCCTACGAGCAGTACTTC

j_call: TRBJ2-7
v_call: TRBV4-1
d_call: NA
clone_size: NA
cdr3_length: 15
cdr3_aa: CASSPPRGLPYEQYF
cdr3_nt: TGCGCCAGCAGCCCGCCCAGGGGTCTTCCCTACGAGCAGTACTTC

j_call: TRBJ2-1
v_call: TRBV18
d_call: NA
clone_size: NA
cdr3_length: 13
cdr3_aa: CASSPAGVDEQFF
cdr3_nt: TGTGCCAGCTCACCGGCAGGGGTGGATGAGCAGTTCTTC

j_call: TRBJ1-1
v_call: TRBV7-8
d_call: NA
clone_size: NA
cdr3_length: 14
cdr3_aa: CASSLGGRSTEAFF
cdr3_nt: TGTGCCAGCAGCTTAGGAGGGAGATCAACTGAAGCTTTCTTT

j_call: TRBJ2-7
v_call: TRBV13
d_call: TRBD1
clone_size: NA
cdr3_length: 15
cdr3_aa: CASSPTGQGLSEQYF
cdr3_nt: TGTGCCAGCAGCCCCACGGGACAGGGGTTATCCGAGCAGTACTTC

j_call: TRBJ1-1
v_call: TRBV6-1
d_call: NA
clone_size: NA
cdr3_length: 14
cdr3_aa: CASSEAGGGTEAFF
cdr3_nt: TGTGCCAGCAGTGAAGCCGGGGGGGGGACTGAAGCTTTCTTT

j_call: TRBJ1-1
v_call: TRBV30
d_call: TRBD1
clone_size: NA
cdr3_length: 19
cdr3_aa: CAWSVLGQGTTEVNTEAFF
cdr3_nt: TGTGCCTGGAGCGTCTTGGGACAGGGAACCACGGAGGTGAACACTGAAGCTTTCTTT

j_call: TRBJ1-1
v_call: TRBV14
d_call: NA
clone_size: NA
cdr3_length: 16
cdr3_aa: CASSQDYGGRQTEAFF
cdr3_nt: TGTGCCAGCAGCCAAGATTACGGTGGGAGGCAGACTGAAGCTTTCTTT

j_call: TRBJ1-6
v_call: TRBV28
d_call: NA
clone_size: once
cdr3_length: 16
cdr3_aa: CASSPPDSLQNSPLHF
cdr3_nt: TGTGCCAGCAGCCCGCCGGACAGCCTGCAAAATTCACCCCTCCACTTT

j_call: TRBJ1-1
v_call: TRBV19
d_call: NA
clone_size: NA
cdr3_length: 13
cdr3_aa: CASNPGANTEAFF
cdr3_nt: TGTGCCAGTAACCCCGGGGCGAACACTGAAGCTTTCTTT

j_call: TRBJ2-3
v_call: TRBV4-1
d_call: NA
clone_size: NA
cdr3_length: 15
cdr3_aa: CASKSSGLDTDTQYF
cdr3_nt: TGCGCCAGCAAGTCTTCTGGGCTGGACACAGATACGCAGTATTTT

j_call: TRBJ2-7
v_call: TRBV11-3
d_call: NA
clone_size: NA
cdr3_length: 16
cdr3_aa: CASSLLTGPPSYEQYF
cdr3_nt: TGTGCCAGCAGCTTGCTTACCGGACCACCCTCCTACGAGCAGTACTTC

j_call: TRBJ2-3
v_call: TRBV28
d_call: TRBD1
clone_size: NA
cdr3_length: 14
cdr3_aa: CASSPEGAPVTQYF
cdr3_nt: TGTGCCAGCAGCCCTGAGGGGGCTCCCGTGACGCAGTATTTT

j_call: TRBJ1-2
v_call: TRBV5-5
d_call: TRBD1
clone_size: once
cdr3_length: 16
cdr3_aa: CASSPNTGQGNYGYTF
cdr3_nt: TGTGCCAGCAGTCCGAATACGGGACAGGGGAACTATGGCTACACCTTC

j_call: TRBJ1-3
v_call: TRBV6-5
d_call: NA
clone_size: once
cdr3_length: 13
cdr3_aa: CASSQYSGNTIYF
cdr3_nt: TGTGCCAGCAGTCAATACTCTGGAAACACCATATATTTT

j_call: TRBJ1-3
v_call: TRBV11-2
d_call: NA
clone_size: few
cdr3_length: 14
cdr3_aa: CASSLDNSGNTIYF
cdr3_nt: TGTGCCAGCAGCTTAGACAACTCTGGAAACACCATATATTTT

j_call: TRBJ2-1
v_call: TRBV27
d_call: TRBD1
clone_size: once
cdr3_length: 15
cdr3_aa: CASRSGQGAYNEQFF
cdr3_nt: TGTGCCAGCAGATCGGGACAGGGCGCCTACAATGAGCAGTTCTTC

j_call: TRBJ1-5
v_call: TRBV27
d_call: NA
clone_size: few
cdr3_length: 13
cdr3_aa: CASRNSLDQPQHF
cdr3_nt: TGTGCCAGCAGAAACAGTCTGGATCAGCCCCAGCATTTT

j_call: TRBJ2-6
v_call: TRBV28
d_call: NA
clone_size: NA
cdr3_length: 16
cdr3_aa: CASSLGAGTGANVLTF
cdr3_nt: TGTGCCAGCAGTTTAGGAGCCGGGACGGGGGCCAACGTCCTGACTTTC

j_call: TRBJ2-3
v_call: TRBV27
d_call: TRBD2
clone_size: NA
cdr3_length: 19
cdr3_aa: CASSSPFGLAGDSTDTQYF
cdr3_nt: TGTGCCAGCAGTTCCCCGTTTGGACTAGCGGGGGATTCCACAGATACGCAGTATTTT

j_call: TRBJ1-5
v_call: TRBV28
d_call: NA
clone_size: NA
cdr3_length: 14
cdr3_aa: CASSQTGGNQPQHF
cdr3_nt: TGTGCCAGCAGCCAGACGGGGGGGAATCAGCCCCAGCATTTT

j_call: TRBJ1-2
v_call: TRBV7-9
d_call: NA
clone_size: NA
cdr3_length: 16
cdr3_aa: CASSLGGGHPNYGYTF
cdr3_nt: TGTGCCAGCAGCTTAGGAGGGGGACACCCCAACTATGGCTACACCTTC

j_call: TRBJ1-4
v_call: TRBV10-1
d_call: NA
clone_size: few
cdr3_length: 14
cdr3_aa: CASSAEGVNGKLFF
cdr3_nt: TGCGCCAGCAGTGCAGAGGGTGTCAACGGAAAACTGTTTTTT

j_call: TRBJ2-2
v_call: TRBV19
d_call: TRBD2
clone_size: NA
cdr3_length: 15
cdr3_aa: CASLAGDTNTGELFF
cdr3_nt: TGTGCCAGTCTAGCGGGGGACACGAACACCGGGGAGCTGTTTTTT

j_call: TRBJ2-1
v_call: TRBV19
d_call: NA
clone_size: NA
cdr3_length: 13
cdr3_aa: CASSIVGNNEQFF
cdr3_nt: TGTGCCAGTAGTATAGTGGGGAACAATGAGCAGTTCTTC

j_call: TRBJ1-3
v_call: TRBV28
d_call: NA
clone_size: NA
cdr3_length: 17
cdr3_aa: CASSTLALRVGGGTIYF
cdr3_nt: TGTGCCAGCAGTACCCTCGCCCTCAGGGTGGGGGGGGGCACCATATATTTT

j_call: TRBJ2-2
v_call: TRBV4-1
d_call: TRBD2
clone_size: NA
cdr3_length: 13
cdr3_aa: CAGRGGNTGELFF
cdr3_nt: TGCGCCGGCCGCGGGGGGAACACCGGGGAGCTGTTTTTT

j_call: TRBJ1-1
v_call: TRBV27
d_call: NA
clone_size: NA
cdr3_length: 13
cdr3_aa: CASSPFGGTEAFF
cdr3_nt: TGTGCCAGCAGCCCGTTTGGGGGCACTGAAGCTTTCTTT

j_call: TRBJ2-5
v_call: TRBV7-9
d_call: NA
clone_size: NA
cdr3_length: 16
cdr3_aa: CASSLTQTGPAETQYF
cdr3_nt: TGTGCCAGCAGCTTAACCCAGACAGGACCCGCGGAGACCCAGTACTTC

j_call: TRBJ2-7
v_call: TRBV5-8
d_call: NA
clone_size: NA
cdr3_length: 12
cdr3_aa: CASSLASYEQYF
cdr3_nt: TGTGCCAGCAGCTTGGCCTCCTACGAGCAGTACTTC